This entry features one T cell receptor beta chain sequence. What it recognizes is unknown. Clones were read by immunoSEQ multiplex PCR, and TCRdb kept only the in-frame ones, dropping some. In the table there are fewer than 8,000 clones, roughly three fifths of which are singletons. Germline V CDR1 and CDR2: SNHLY, FYNNEI. Trimming removed 6 bases from V and 11 bases from J, with 16 bases in between. CDR3 length equals 12 residues. These data come from a study of memory B cells and T cells in multiple sclerosis. Study-wide results and limits: Normalization was needed because clone-set size differences affected shared clonotype counts.

Material: memory (CD45RO+) CD8+ T cells from blood. This sequence was found in a human donor with multiple sclerosis. The chain recombines TRBV2 with TRBJ1-1; D is perhaps TRBD1 (5 bases). The CDR3 loop reads CASSLLGGVAFF. CDR3 nucleotide sequence: TGTGCCAGCAGCCTCCTCGGGGGGGTGGCTTTCTTT.